This TCR beta chain was observed in a study of Graves' ophthalmopathy and Graves' hyperthyroidism. Concerning this clonotype itself: Its antigen is unidentified.

Study outcomes and limitations: Cross-validated, the 13-signature model showed 87.88%/81.08% sensitivity/specificity, and 80%/75% in the test set.

Ophthalmopathy was moderately-to-severely active, CAS at least 3, NOSPECS at least 4, lasting under 3 months. None of the included patients had other autoimmune diseases, uncontrolled infections, pregnancy or lactation, as these led to exclusion. The source of the PBMCs was around 9 ml of fresh peripheral blood. V was shortened by 8 bases and J by 3 bases, with 8 bases between the two germline ends. CDR3 length: 11 amino acids. Germline V CDR1 and CDR2: ENHRY, SYGVKD. RNA transcripts provided the template for amplifying TCR beta CDR3 regions. Second-round multiplex PCR came after first-round RT-PCR with HTBI primers. TCRdb itself ran the multiplex PCR reads through MiXCR, one entry per CDR3 protein. The sample has about 150,000 distinct CDR3 sequences, 37% seen once.

The source of this sequence is a woman in her 40s with Graves' ophthalmopathy. V and J are TRBV10-3 and TRBJ2-7; D assignment may be TRBD1 or TRBD2 (5 bases each). Sequenced input: peripheral blood. For the CDR3, the DNA is TGTGCCATCGGGGGAGTCTACGAGCAGTACTTC. The encoded protein is CAIGGVYEQYF.